Below, 6 T cell receptor beta chains from the same sample are listed, as sequenced in a study of radiation and T cells in renal cell carcinoma. Time point defined: blood 2 weeks post-SBRT. Treatment specified: 15 Gy SBRT to primary tumor, nephrectomy 4 weeks later. Using immunoSEQ multiplex PCR, the repertoire was profiled, and TCRdb retains in-frame clones only, with some absent. The sample consists of some 130,000 clones, 81% of them appearing once. The sample was blood, taken from a patient whose treatment included radiotherapy and nephrectomy. These receptor sequences come from a woman aged 55-75 years with renal cell carcinoma.

This clone has more than one count but fewer than ten. This chain uses TRBV5-1 with TRBJ1-1; D perhaps matches TRBD1 (6 bases). V was trimmed by 3 bases and J by 0 bases, leaving 12 bases between them. The CDR3 length is 15 residues. Germline CDR1 reads SGHRS; CDR2 reads YFSETQ. The CDR3 nucleotides read TGCGCCAGCAGCTGGGGGACAACTATGAACACTGAAGCTTTCTTT. It specifies CASSWGTTMNTEAFF.

This chain uses TRBV5-4 with TRBJ2-7; 9 bases align to TRBD1. J lost 7 bases, V lost 0 bases, and 5 bases had no gene match. The CDR3 is 14 amino acids. Per germline, CDR1 SGHNT and CDR2 YYREEE (reference sequence). The DNA for the CDR3 is TGTGCCAGCAGCTTGGGACAGGGGGGAGGGGAGCAGTACTTC. Its protein product is CASSLGQGGGEQYF.

This chain connects TRBV7-9 to TRBJ2-3; TRBD2 might be the D (7 bases). V lost 5 bases to trimming and J lost 4 bases, with 10 bases between them. Germline CDR1 reads SEHNR; CDR2 reads FQNEAQ (reference sequence). This CDR3 is 13 amino acids long. In nucleotides, the CDR3 is TGTGCCAGCAGCGGGAGGGGGGCAGATACGCAGTATTTT. It specifies CASSGRGADTQYF.

The V and J genes are TRBV11-3 and TRBJ2-2, with D perhaps matching TRBD2 (6 bases). The germline V gene encodes CDR1 SGHNT and CDR2 YENEEA. The CDR3 is 15 amino acids. V dropped 3 bases and J dropped 0 bases, with 8 bases sitting between them. The chain's CDR3 is CASSFGGSNTGELFF. CDR3 DNA: TGTGCCAGCAGCTTCGGGGGATCGAACACCGGGGAGCTGTTTTTT.

V usage is TRBV19 and J usage is TRBJ1-2, with 10 nucleotides matching TRBD1. The CDR3 has 15 amino acids. Losses at the gene ends were 10 bases for V and 5 bases for J; bases not matched to a gene: 13. Germline values: CDR1 LNHDA, CDR2 SQIVND (reference sequence). For the CDR3, the DNA is TGTGCCACTTCAAAAGACAGGGGGCGCGTATATGGCTACACCTTC. Protein: CATSKDRGRVYGYTF.

V is TRBV5-1 and J is TRBJ1-2; tentative D call: TRBD1 (5 bases). The germline V gene encodes CDR1 SGHRS and CDR2 YFSETQ. Trimming cost V 0 bases and J 0 bases, with 12 bases left between them. The CDR3 runs 16 residues. This CDR3 reads CASSLAGDRANYGYTF. The CDR3 coding sequence is TGCGCCAGCAGCTTGGCCGGGGACCGAGCTAACTATGGCTACACCTTC.